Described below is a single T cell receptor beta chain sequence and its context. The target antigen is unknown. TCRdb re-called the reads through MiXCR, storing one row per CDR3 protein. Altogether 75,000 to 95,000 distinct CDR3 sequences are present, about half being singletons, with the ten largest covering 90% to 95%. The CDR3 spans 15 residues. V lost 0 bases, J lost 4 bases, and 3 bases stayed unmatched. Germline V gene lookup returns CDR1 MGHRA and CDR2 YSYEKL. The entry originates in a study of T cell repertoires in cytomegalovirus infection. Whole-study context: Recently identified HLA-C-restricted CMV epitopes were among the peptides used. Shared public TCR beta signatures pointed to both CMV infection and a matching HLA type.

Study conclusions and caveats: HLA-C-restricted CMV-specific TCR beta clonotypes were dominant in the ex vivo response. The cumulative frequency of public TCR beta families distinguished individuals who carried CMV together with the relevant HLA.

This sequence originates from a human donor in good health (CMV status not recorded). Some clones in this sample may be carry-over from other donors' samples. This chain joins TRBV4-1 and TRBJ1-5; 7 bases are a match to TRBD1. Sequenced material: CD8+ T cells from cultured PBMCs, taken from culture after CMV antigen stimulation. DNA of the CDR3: TGCGCCAGCAGCCAAGACAGGGGGATAAATCAGCCCCAGCATTTT. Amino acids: CASSQDRGINQPQHF.